The 19 T cell receptor beta chains below were found in one sample sequenced in a study of T cells expressing NK-cell markers. From its re-call of the 5' RACE reads, TCRdb lists each CDR3 protein once, without DNA. The sample has about 550,000 distinct CDR3 sequences. Sequenced: blood T cells: a sorted CD56 or NKG2C T cell subset, CD4+ or CD8+ T cells, or bulk PBMC T cells (not recorded which). Receptor source: a man younger than 35 in good health.

The chain is built from TRBV29-1 and TRBJ2-1; TCRdb gives TRBD1 as the D gene, but with no DNA this cannot be confirmed. Germline assignment: CDR1 SQVTM and CDR2 ANQGSEA. This CDR3 region has 14 residues. CDR3 amino acids: CSVDRGGFRNEQFF.

The rearrangement uses TRBV29-1 and TRBJ2-1; TCRdb selects TRBD2, and the lack of DNA leaves this call unchecked. Germline CDR1 SQVTM, CDR2 ANQGSEA. The CDR3 contains 13 residues. CDR3: CSVGGLAYNEQFF.

The chain joins TRBV29-1 to TRBJ2-1; TCRdb returns TRBD1, unconfirmable since there is no DNA. The CDR3 has 14 amino acids. Germline CDR1 and CDR2: SQVTM and ANQGSEA. The CDR3 loop is CSVDPRDKYNEQFF.

J is TRBJ2-4 and V is TRBV13; TCRdb's assignment of TRBD2 cannot be checked, as there is no DNA. The germline V gene encodes CDR1 PRHDT and CDR2 FYEKMQ (reference sequence). This CDR3 region has 17 residues. CDR3 residues: CASSLASSGLAKNIQYF.

This chain connects TRBV15 to TRBJ1-2. Per the germline V gene, CDR1 is LNHNV and CDR2 is YYDKDF (reference sequence). The CDR3 spans 18 residues. CDR3 in amino acids: CATSRDLAPGTGYYGYTF.

This chain joins TRBV9 and TRBJ2-3. The CDR3 sequence is 14 residues long. The germline CDR1 and CDR2 sequences are SGDLS and YYNGEE. The CDR3: CASSEGRRTDTQYF.

This chain connects TRBV6-5 to TRBJ2-2; TCRdb returns TRBD2, unconfirmable since there is no DNA. This CDR3 contains 17 residues. Germline V gene lookup returns CDR1 MNHEY and CDR2 SVGAGI. CDR3 region: CASSYSIRGRAQVELFF.

The J gene is TRBJ2-1, the V gene TRBV18; TCRdb's D gene call, TRBD2, goes unchecked for lack of DNA. The CDR3 runs to 16 residues. Germline loops: CDR1 KGHSH, CDR2 LQKENI. The CDR3 reads CASSPSGTSVGNEQFF.

The rearrangement joins TRBV20-1 to TRBJ2-3; TCRdb's D call of TRBD1 is untestable without DNA. The CDR3 spans 13 residues. The germline gives CDR1 DFQATT, CDR2 SNEGSKA (reference sequence). The CDR3 sequence is CSASAGQADTQYF.

The chain links TRBV7-8 to TRBJ2-7. The V gene's germline CDR1 is SGHVS and CDR2 FQNEAQ. This CDR3 contains 14 residues. The CDR3 reads CASSLEAANYEQYF.

This rearrangement joins TRBV19 to TRBJ2-1; TCRdb calls TRBD2, which cannot be checked without DNA. The CDR3 is 17 amino acids. Germline V gene data show CDR1 as LNHDA and CDR2 as SQIVND (reference sequence). CDR3 residues: CASSIGQLASRTHEQFF.

The chain joins TRBV20-1 to TRBJ2-1; TCRdb designates TRBD2, a call that cannot be tested without DNA. This CDR3 is 12 amino acids long. The germline gives CDR1 DFQATT, CDR2 SNEGSKA (reference sequence). The CDR3 protein is CSAYGSVYEQFF.

The chain is built from TRBV28 and TRBJ2-7; TCRdb returns TRBD2, unconfirmable since there is no DNA. The CDR3 is 12 residues long. Germline values: CDR1 MDHEN, CDR2 SYDVKM. The CDR3 region is CASSFSGWEQYF.

This chain's CDR3 is CAVDRGLGTDTQYF. The chain uses TRBV10-3 and TRBJ2-3; the TRBD1 assignment by TCRdb is unverifiable without DNA. The CDR3 extends over 14 amino acids. From germline, CDR1 is ENHRY and CDR2 SYGVKD.

The chain is built from TRBV3-1 and TRBJ2-2; TCRdb's D call, TRBD1, is unchecked because there is no DNA. Germline V gene lookup returns CDR1 LGHDT and CDR2 YNNKEL (reference sequence). The CDR3 covers 14 residues. CDR3 in amino acids: CASSPGQHTGELFF.

The chain uses TRBV9 and TRBJ1-1; the TCRdb D gene call, TRBD1, has no DNA to confirm it. This CDR3 has 16 amino acids. Germline loops: CDR1 SGDLS, CDR2 YYNGEE. The CDR3 region is CASSPRGIAMNTEAFF.

The rearrangement joins TRBV27 to TRBJ2-3; checking the TCRdb D call of TRBD1 is not possible without DNA. This CDR3 contains 12 residues. Germline V gene data show CDR1 as MNHEY and CDR2 as SMNVEV (reference sequence). CDR3 loop: CASSPRDRAWYF.

The chain couples TRBV4-3 to TRBJ2-3; the TRBD1 assignment by TCRdb is unverifiable without DNA. CDR1 is LGHNA and CDR2 is YSLEER in the germline V gene. This CDR3 spans 15 amino acids. CDR3 residues: CASSQVWDGTDTQYF.

V and J are TRBV6-1 and TRBJ1-2. This CDR3 region has 15 residues. Germline assignment: CDR1 MNHNS and CDR2 SASEGT. CDR3 region: CASSEVEPRRDGYTF.